The present TCR beta chain was sequenced within a study of blood T cells in healthy people across ages. General study points: Older individuals had lower TCR beta diversity per million T cells (the decline was roughly linear).

The CDR3 spans 15 residues. Germline-derived CDR1 and CDR2 are SGHRS and YFSETQ. V lost 0 bases to trimming and J lost 6 bases, with 14 bases between them. A second PCR, run for about 7 to 11 cycles, used a sample-barcoded 5' primer plus a J-beta primer mix. MiXCR, run by TCRdb on the 5' RACE reads, gives a single entry per CDR3 protein. The sample yields roughly 2 million distinct CDR3 sequences, 49% seen once. Notes on this clonotype: Its target is unknown.

The chain couples TRBV5-1 to TRBJ2-3; D not certain. The sequenced material came from blood. The TCR was taken from a woman between 35 and 50 years old in good health. CDR3 protein: CASSLEGLQPDTQYF. The CDR3 DNA reads as TGCGCCAGCAGCTTGGAAGGGTTACAGCCCGATACGCAGTATTTT.